A single sample gave rise to the 2 T cell receptor beta chains below, sequenced in a study of blood T cell repertoires in COVID-19. TCRdb keeps only in-frame clones here, not all; method: immunoSEQ multiplex PCR. The sample lists 80,000 or so clones, roughly 84% occurring once. Sequenced material: peripheral blood. These receptors were obtained from a man aged 55 to 70 with COVID-19, enrolled during active disease.

In DNA form, the CDR3 reads TGCAGCGTCCAGGGACAGGGGAGCGAGCAGTACTTC. Amino acid sequence: CSVQGQGSEQYF. This chain uses TRBV29-1 with TRBJ2-7; TRBD1 matches 10 bases. The CDR3 spans 12 residues. Trimming cost V 6 bases and J 6 bases; bases outside gene matches: 5. The germline gives CDR1 SQVTM, CDR2 ANQGSEA.

The chain couples TRBV19 to TRBJ2-7; 9 nucleotides agree with TRBD1. The CDR3 runs 15 residues. CDR1 is LNHDA, CDR2 SQIVND, per germline (reference sequence). J was trimmed by 4 bases and V by 4 bases; bases with no gene match: 8. The CDR3 DNA is TGTGCCAGTAGTAGAGCACAGGGGGCGCCATACGAGCAGTACTTC. Its protein product is CASSRAQGAPYEQYF.